This is a list of T cell receptor beta chains from one sample in a study of T-cell memory formation after mild COVID-19. TCRdb re-called the 5' RACE reads with MiXCR, one entry per CDR3 protein. The sample shows roughly 120,000 distinct CDR3 sequences, approximately 22% of them seen only once. The source material was PBMCs or a T cell subset sorted from them (not recorded which). All receptors come from a man aged 18 to 35 who had mild COVID-19 (a few samples of this study predate the infection). Cell type and time point are not known. The CDR3 runs from the conserved cysteine through the conserved F or W. The D gene is left open where the match is weak. Rows give clone size only sometimes, using once, few, many, or a class for an expanded clone.

V: TRBV10-3
size: few
J: TRBJ1-1
D: -
DNA: TGTGCCATCAGTGAGTTCCAGGGTGGGAACACTGAAGCTTTCTTT
CDR3: CAISEFQGGNTEAFF

V: TRBV29-1
size: few
J: TRBJ2-7
D: -
DNA: TGCAGCGTTGACGTGGATAGCGAGCAGTACTTC
CDR3: CSVDVDSEQYF

V: TRBV6-6
size: few
J: TRBJ2-3
D: -
DNA: TGTGCCAGCAGTCCCAAAGGGGGGTCAGATACGCAGTATTTT
CDR3: CASSPKGGSDTQYF

V: TRBV6-2/TRBV6-3
size: -
J: TRBJ2-2
D: TRBD1
DNA: TGTGCCAGCCGGAACCCGGGACAGGGGGACACCGGGGAGCTGTTTTTT
CDR3: CASRNPGQGDTGELFF

V: TRBV29-1
size: few
J: TRBJ2-2
D: -
DNA: TGCAGCGTTGTGGTGTCCGGGGAGCTGTTTTTT
CDR3: CSVVVSGELFF

V: TRBV9
size: few
J: TRBJ2-7
D: -
DNA: TGTGCCAGCAGCCCCCCCGTTGGCCAGGGCGGCGAGCAGTACTTC
CDR3: CASSPPVGQGGEQYF

V: TRBV4-1
size: -
J: TRBJ2-7
D: -
DNA: TGCGCCAGCAGCCAAGAGGGGGCCTACGAGCAGTACTTC
CDR3: CASSQEGAYEQYF

V: TRBV4-1
size: -
J: TRBJ1-2
D: -
DNA: TGCGCCAGCAGCGCCCTTGGGGGCTACACCTTC
CDR3: CASSALGGYTF

V: TRBV27
size: -
J: TRBJ1-4
D: -
DNA: TGTGCCAGCAGTTCCACCGGAGAAAAACTGTTTTTT
CDR3: CASSSTGEKLFF

V: TRBV7-9
size: few
J: TRBJ1-5
D: -
DNA: TGTGCCAGCAGCTTCCAAAGCAATCAGCCCCAGCATTTT
CDR3: CASSFQSNQPQHF

V: TRBV3-1
size: -
J: TRBJ2-1
D: -
DNA: TGTGCCAGCAGCCAAAGGGAGTACTACAATGAGCAGTTCTTC
CDR3: CASSQREYYNEQFF

V: TRBV12-3/TRBV12-4
size: few
J: TRBJ2-5
D: -
DNA: TGTGCCAGCAGTACAATTGGAGAGACCCAGTACTTC
CDR3: CASSTIGETQYF

V: TRBV7-2
size: few
J: TRBJ2-3
D: TRBD2
DNA: TGTGCCAGCAGCCCCAGTAGCGGGGGAGTCACAGATACGCAGTATTTT
CDR3: CASSPSSGGVTDTQYF

V: TRBV5-5
size: many
J: TRBJ2-5
D: -
DNA: TGTGCCAGCAGCTTGTGGAGGGTCCCAGGGACCCAGTACTTC
CDR3: CASSLWRVPGTQYF

V: TRBV12-3/TRBV12-4
size: -
J: TRBJ2-3
D: -
DNA: TGTGCCAGCAGTCCCCTTGGACTCTGGGACACAGATACGCAGTATTTT
CDR3: CASSPLGLWDTDTQYF

V: TRBV27
size: few
J: TRBJ2-7
D: -
DNA: TGTGCCAGCAGTTCTCAGGGTATAGGGTCACTTGAGCAGTACTTC
CDR3: CASSSQGIGSLEQYF

V: TRBV29-1
size: many
J: TRBJ2-6
D: -
DNA: TGCAGCGTTGGCACGGACTTCGAGTCTGGGGCCAACGTCCTGACTTTC
CDR3: CSVGTDFESGANVLTF

V: TRBV19
size: few
J: TRBJ2-7
D: TRBD2
DNA: TGTGCCAGTAGCGAGACTAGCGGGGGGCCTGTCTACGAGCAGTACTTC
CDR3: CASSETSGGPVYEQYF

V: TRBV4-3
size: few
J: TRBJ2-5
D: TRBD2
DNA: TGCGCCAGCAGCCCTTACGCGGGGAGGGTAGAGACCCAGTACTTC
CDR3: CASSPYAGRVETQYF

V: TRBV6-2/TRBV6-3
size: -
J: TRBJ2-7
D: TRBD2
DNA: TGTGCCAGCAGTTACGACGGCCCCGGGACTAGCGGGACCTACGAGCAGTACTTC
CDR3: CASSYDGPGTSGTYEQYF

V: TRBV9
size: -
J: TRBJ2-2
D: TRBD2
DNA: TGTGCCAGCAGCATCCAAGCGGGGGGGGCGAACACCGGGGAGCTGTTTTTT
CDR3: CASSIQAGGANTGELFF

V: TRBV4-3
size: few
J: TRBJ1-2
D: TRBD1
DNA: TGCGCCAGCAGCCAAGAGGGGACAGGGAATGGCTACACCTTC
CDR3: CASSQEGTGNGYTF

V: TRBV6-5
size: -
J: TRBJ1-1
D: -
DNA: TGTGCCAGCAAGGTCTGGCAGGGTGGGAACACTGAAGCTTTCTTT
CDR3: CASKVWQGGNTEAFF

V: TRBV19
size: few
J: TRBJ1-1
D: -
DNA: TGTGCCAGTAGTTCCAGGGAGGAGGGCACTGAAGCTTTCTTT
CDR3: CASSSREEGTEAFF

V: TRBV6-5
size: once
J: TRBJ1-1
D: TRBD1
DNA: TGTGCCAGCAGTTCCCTGACAGGGTCGAATGAAGCTTTCTTT
CDR3: CASSSLTGSNEAFF

V: TRBV7-2
size: few
J: TRBJ2-5
D: -
DNA: TGTGCCAGCAGCTTAGGGGATTTCCAAGAGACCCAGTACTTC
CDR3: CASSLGDFQETQYF

V: TRBV2
size: -
J: TRBJ2-2
D: -
DNA: TGTGCCAGCAGTGGTGGGACCTTCGCGAACACCGGGGAGCTGTTTTTT
CDR3: CASSGGTFANTGELFF

V: TRBV7-9
size: few
J: TRBJ2-2
D: -
DNA: TGTGCCAGCAGCCAACTTACGGGGAACACCGGGGAGCTGTTTTTT
CDR3: CASSQLTGNTGELFF

V: TRBV20-1
size: few
J: TRBJ2-7
D: -
DNA: TGCAGTGCTAGAGTCCCCGACAGCCTCTCCTACGAGCAGTACTTC
CDR3: CSARVPDSLSYEQYF

V: TRBV5-6
size: -
J: TRBJ2-2
D: -
DNA: TGTGCCAGCAGCTTGGAGGTTAACGCCCTAAACTCCGGGGAGCTGTTTTTT
CDR3: CASSLEVNALNSGELFF

V: TRBV24-1
size: few
J: TRBJ2-1
D: TRBD1
DNA: TGTGCCACCAGTGGCCGGGACAGCTTGAGGGATGAGCAGTTCTTC
CDR3: CATSGRDSLRDEQFF

V: TRBV4-1
size: -
J: TRBJ1-5
D: -
DNA: TGCGCCAGCAGCCAAGACCGTTTAGGCAATCAGCCCCAGCATTTT
CDR3: CASSQDRLGNQPQHF

V: TRBV7-9
size: -
J: TRBJ2-5
D: -
DNA: TGTGCCAGCGCGAGGGAGGCCCAGTACTTC
CDR3: CASAREAQYF